This TCR beta chain emerged from a study of technical replicates of blood from a few donors. Measured with immunoSEQ multiplex PCR; TCRdb has only the in-frame clones, and not every one. The sample has about 100,000 clones, nearly 96% seen once; the top ten hold approximately 0.2%. Germline values: CDR1 SEHNR, CDR2 FQNEAQ (reference sequence). J gave up 2 bases and V 5 bases, and 6 bases lay outside the gene matches. The CDR3 contains 16 residues. Material for sequencing was T cells isolated from PBMCs. The chain is built from TRBV7-9 and TRBJ2-5; TRBD2 agrees at 12 bases. The TCR originated in a human donor in good health. The CDR3 DNA sequence: TGTGCCAGCAGCGAGTACGGGACTAGCGGGCAAGAGACCCAGTACTTC. Its translation: CASSEYGTSGQETQYF.